Presented here are 16 T cell receptor beta chains from one specimen sequenced in a study of T cells after yellow fever vaccination. MiXCR, run by TCRdb on the 5' RACE reads, gives a single entry per CDR3 protein. Of a few hundred thousand distinct CDR3 sequences listed, around a sixth are singletons. Material: PBMCs, obtained before the yellow fever booster vaccination. The receptors were gathered from a man younger than 35 who received the YFV17D yellow fever vaccine.

The chain is built from TRBV20-1 and TRBJ1-5; the D gene is possibly TRBD1 (5 bases). Germline V gives CDR1 DFQATT, CDR2 SNEGSKA (reference sequence). Trimming removed 2 bases at V and 1 base at J, with 12 bases between. The CDR3 extends over 15 amino acids. Here the CDR3 DNA reads TGCAGTGCTAGACAGGGTCGGGTGAGCAATCAGCCCCAGCATTTT. Protein product: CSARQGRVSNQPQHF.

This clonotype was recorded only once. A much larger clone differs from this one at a single base, so this may be a read error. The chain combines TRBV5-5 with TRBJ1-3, with no clear D. Per germline, CDR1 SGHKS and CDR2 YYEKEE (reference sequence). CDR3 length: 18 amino acids. The CDR3 protein is CDSSLDAYRAISGNTIYF. CDR3 DNA sequence: TGTGACAGCAGCTTGGACGCTTATAGGGCTATCTCTGGAAACACCATATATTTT.

The V call is TRBV4-3, the J call TRBJ2-1; D gene uncertain. Germline V gene data show CDR1 as LGHNA and CDR2 as YSLEER. This CDR3 has 15 residues. The ends were cut back, 4 bases at V and 4 bases at J, with 14 bases in the middle. CDR3 region: CASSRLLDPYNEQFF. The CDR3 bases are TGCGCCAGCAGCCGCCTTTTGGATCCGTACAATGAGCAGTTCTTC.

This clonotype was counted a few times. A much larger clone sits a single nucleotide away, making a read error possible. V is TRBV7-9 and J is TRBJ2-1; D remains ambiguous. Per germline, CDR1 SEHNR and CDR2 FQNEAQ (reference sequence). This CDR3 spans 11 amino acids. CDR3 region: CACSPQNEQFF. The CDR3 region has the DNA TGTGCCTGCAGCCCCCAGAATGAGCAGTTCTTC. The full variable domain, with the rest looked up from reference TRBV7-9 and TRBJ2-1, is DTGVSQNPRHKITKRGQNVTFRCDPISEHNRLYWYRQTLGQGPEFLTYFQNEAQLEKSRLLSDRFSAERPKGSFSTLEIQRTEQGDSAMYLCACSPQNEQFFGPGTRLTVL.

The J gene is TRBJ1-1, the V gene TRBV3-1, with 9 bases identical to TRBD1. V lost 2 bases to trimming and J lost 10 bases; unmatched junction nucleotides: 8. CDR3 length: 14 residues. Germline assignment: CDR1 LGHDT and CDR2 YNNKEL (reference sequence). This CDR3 reads CASSQTGQGTGAFF. The CDR3 DNA reads TGTGCCAGCAGCCAAACCGGACAGGGGACGGGAGCTTTCTTT.

The V gene is TRBV12-3 or TRBV12-4, the J gene TRBJ1-2; no definite D call. The CDR3 contains 15 residues. V was clipped by 3 bases and J by 0 bases, with 11 bases between them. CDR3 nucleotides: TGTGCCAGCAGTTTTGGGCACCGGGCTAACTATGGCTACACCTTC. Protein product: CASSFGHRANYGYTF.

This clonotype was seen at least ten times. V and J are TRBV12-3 or TRBV12-4 and TRBJ2-5; D unresolved. This CDR3 spans 18 amino acids. V was clipped by 8 bases and J by 2 bases, with 27 bases between them. CDR3 region: CASSVSVVPRAIQETQYF. CDR3 nucleotides: TGTGCCAGCTCAGTTTCGGTAGTTCCGAGAGCTATACAAGAGACCCAGTACTTC.

This clonotype was picked up a small number of times. The chain links TRBV7-9 to TRBJ2-7; TRBD1 might be the D (6 bases). Germline V gene data show CDR1 as SEHNR and CDR2 as FQNEAQ (reference sequence). The germline V and J ends were trimmed by 1 base and 3 bases, with 13 bases remaining between them. The CDR3 extends over 15 amino acids. CDR3 sequence: CASSLEGQRVYEQYF. CDR3 bases: TGTGCCAGCAGCTTAGAGGGACAAAGGGTCTACGAGCAGTACTTC.

This clonotype has ten or more counts. This chain joins TRBV12-3 or TRBV12-4 and TRBJ1-1; D possibly corresponds to TRBD1 (5 bases). The CDR3 runs to 12 residues. The germline V and J ends were trimmed by 4 bases and 7 bases, with 10 bases remaining between them. CDR3 residues: CASSSQGFEAFF. The CDR3, as DNA: TGTGCCAGCAGTTCTCAGGGTTTTGAAGCTTTCTTT.

This rearrangement joins TRBV7-9 to TRBJ2-3; D ambiguous. There are 13 residues in the CDR3. Germline V lookup: CDR1 SEHNR, CDR2 FQNEAQ (reference sequence). Trimming pared 1 base from V and 5 bases from J, leaving 7 bases between. The CDR3 region has the DNA TGTGCCAGCAGCTTAGGATCAATAGATACGCAGTATTTT. This gives the protein CASSLGSIDTQYF.

The chain recombines TRBV5-5 with TRBJ2-7, with D maybe TRBD1 (5 bases). The CDR3 is 15 amino acids. The germline V gene has CDR1 SGHKS and CDR2 YYEKEE (reference sequence). V shed 10 bases and J shed 5 bases, with 25 bases lying between them. CDR3 DNA: TGTGCCGGGGTGATGGGGCTAGGTAAGGCGGACGAGCAGTACGTC. The encoded protein is CAGVMGLGKADEQYV.

In DNA form, the CDR3 reads TGCAGTGCCCTGAAGGGCAGGGGCTATGGCTACACCTTC. Translation gives CSALKGRGYGYTF. V and J are TRBV20-1 and TRBJ1-2; tentatively, D is TRBD1 (6 bases). V was clipped by 6 bases and J by 4 bases, with 15 bases between them. This CDR3 contains 13 residues. Germline loops: CDR1 DFQATT, CDR2 SNEGSKA (reference sequence).

This clonotype was picked up a small number of times. The V call is TRBV20-1, the J call TRBJ2-7; TRBD1 matches at 7 bases. The CDR3 sequence is 14 residues long. Germline assignment: CDR1 DFQATT and CDR2 SNEGSKA (reference sequence). V lost 3 bases to trimming and J lost 0 bases; unmatched junction nucleotides: 5. The CDR3 here is CSARPDRSSYEQYF. The CDR3 DNA reads TGCAGTGCTAGGCCGGACAGGAGCTCCTACGAGCAGTACTTC.

The rearrangement joins TRBV20-1 to TRBJ2-1, with 12 bases aligning to TRBD2. Per germline, CDR1 DFQATT and CDR2 SNEGSKA (reference sequence). V trimming: 4 bases; J trimming: 7 bases; junction bases outside the gene matches: 8. This CDR3 comprises 15 residues. CDR3 DNA: TGCAGTGCTATACTAGCGGGGGGCTTGGGGAATGAGCAGTTCTTC. Its translation: CSAILAGGLGNEQFF.

The chain carries TRBV12-3 or TRBV12-4 and TRBJ2-2; no clear D gene. Trimming stripped 3 bases from V and 3 bases from J, with 11 bases between. The CDR3 covers 15 residues. Here the CDR3 reads CASSFLQPDTGELFF. The CDR3 coding sequence is TGTGCCAGCAGTTTTTTACAGCCGGACACCGGGGAGCTGTTTTTT.

This clonotype showed up many times. The chain employs TRBV3-1 and TRBJ1-2, with 7 bases aligning to TRBD1. Germline CDR1 is LGHDT and CDR2 is YNNKEL (reference sequence). V trimming: 5 bases; J trimming: 3 bases; junction bases outside the gene matches: 9. The length of the CDR3 is 15 residues. The CDR3 region has the DNA TGTGCCAGCAGCAAATGGGACAGTCCGGACTATGGCTACACCTTC. Translating gives CASSKWDSPDYGYTF.